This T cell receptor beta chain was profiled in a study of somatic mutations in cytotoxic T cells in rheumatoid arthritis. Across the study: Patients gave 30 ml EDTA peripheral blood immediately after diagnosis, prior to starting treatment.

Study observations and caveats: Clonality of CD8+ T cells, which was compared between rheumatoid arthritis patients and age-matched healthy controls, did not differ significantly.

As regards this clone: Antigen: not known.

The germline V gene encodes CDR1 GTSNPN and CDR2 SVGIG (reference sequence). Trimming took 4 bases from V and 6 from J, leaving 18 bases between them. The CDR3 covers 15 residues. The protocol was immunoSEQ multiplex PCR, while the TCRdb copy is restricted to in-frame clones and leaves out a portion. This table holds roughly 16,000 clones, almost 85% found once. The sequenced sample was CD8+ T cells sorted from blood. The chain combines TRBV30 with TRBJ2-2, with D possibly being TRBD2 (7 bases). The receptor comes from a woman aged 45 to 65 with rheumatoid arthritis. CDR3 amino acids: CAWTPRGGVSGELFF. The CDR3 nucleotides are TGTGCCTGGACCCCGAGGGGGGGGGTTTCCGGGGAGCTGTTTTTT.